A selection of T cell receptor beta chains follows, all from one sample in a study of CD8 T cell repertoires and HIV-1 epitope variants. Assay used: immunoSEQ multiplex PCR; TCRdb lists only in-frame clones, some missing. The top ten clones hold 43% of a sample with around 2,000 clones, under 75% of them seen once. No antigen has been identified for these receptors. Sequenced sample: cultured CD8+ T cells derived from PBMCs. The receptor set was obtained from a male donor with HIV. CDR3s include the opening cysteine and the closing phenylalanine or tryptophan. Each record gives: V gene, CDR3 length, clone size, D gene, J gene, CDR3 protein, CDR3 DNA. A D gene is named only where the DNA matches it firmly. Clone size is given for some rows only: seen once, a few or many times, or a class if the clone is expanded.

V gene: TRBV6-1; CDR3 length: 14; clone size: NA; D gene: NA; J gene: TRBJ2-3; CDR3 protein: CASSEMDSGSGQYF; CDR3 DNA: TGTGCCAGCAGTGAAATGGACAGCGGGTCGGGGCAGTATTTT
V gene: TRBV5-4; CDR3 length: 15; clone size: once; D gene: TRBD2; J gene: TRBJ2-3; CDR3 protein: CASSLLGGGTDTQYF; CDR3 DNA: TGTGCCAGCAGCTTGCTGGGCGGGGGAACAGATACGCAGTATTTT
V gene: TRBV5-6; CDR3 length: 15; clone size: NA; D gene: TRBD2; J gene: TRBJ2-5; CDR3 protein: CASSSGGYVQETQYF; CDR3 DNA: TGTGCCAGCAGCTCGGGGGGTTATGTCCAAGAGACCCAGTACTTC
V gene: TRBV5-4; CDR3 length: 17; clone size: NA; D gene: NA; J gene: TRBJ2-6; CDR3 protein: CASSSPGRAAGANVLTF; CDR3 DNA: TGTGCCAGCAGTTCCCCCGGCAGGGCTGCTGGGGCCAACGTCCTGACTTTC
V gene: TRBV5-1; CDR3 length: 16; clone size: NA; D gene: TRBD2; J gene: TRBJ2-2; CDR3 protein: CASSLIAGGSTGELFF; CDR3 DNA: TGCGCCAGCAGCTTAATAGCGGGAGGGTCCACCGGGGAGCTGTTTTTT
V gene: TRBV6-5; CDR3 length: 16; clone size: NA; D gene: TRBD2; J gene: TRBJ2-2; CDR3 protein: CASSYSAGGNTGELFF; CDR3 DNA: TGTGCCAGCAGTTACTCGGCGGGGGGGAACACCGGGGAGCTGTTTTTT
V gene: TRBV19; CDR3 length: 14; clone size: NA; D gene: TRBD2; J gene: TRBJ2-1; CDR3 protein: CASLPSGGAREQFF; CDR3 DNA: TGTGCCAGCCTCCCTAGCGGGGGGGCTCGGGAGCAGTTCTTC
V gene: TRBV2; CDR3 length: 13; clone size: NA; D gene: NA; J gene: TRBJ1-1; CDR3 protein: CASSGLMNTEAFF; CDR3 DNA: TGTGCCAGCAGTGGGTTGATGAACACTGAAGCTTTCTTT
V gene: TRBV5-1; CDR3 length: 15; clone size: NA; D gene: TRBD1; J gene: TRBJ1-1; CDR3 protein: CASSLVGDRATEAFF; CDR3 DNA: TGCGCCAGCAGCCTGGTCGGGGACAGGGCCACTGAAGCTTTCTTT
V gene: TRBV10-3; CDR3 length: 12; clone size: few; D gene: NA; J gene: TRBJ1-1; CDR3 protein: CAISEGDTEAFF; CDR3 DNA: TGTGCCATCAGTGAGGGGGATACTGAAGCTTTCTTT
V gene: TRBV5-4; CDR3 length: 13; clone size: NA; D gene: NA; J gene: TRBJ1-1; CDR3 protein: CASSRRVNTEAFF; CDR3 DNA: TGTGCCAGCAGCCGTCGGGTGAACACTGAAGCTTTCTTT
V gene: TRBV2; CDR3 length: 14; clone size: NA; D gene: NA; J gene: TRBJ2-7; CDR3 protein: CASSERGYSYEQYF; CDR3 DNA: TGTGCCAGCAGTGAGCGGGGATACTCCTACGAGCAGTACTTC
V gene: TRBV27; CDR3 length: 15; clone size: NA; D gene: NA; J gene: TRBJ1-3; CDR3 protein: CASSADGYSGNTIYF; CDR3 DNA: TGTGCCAGCAGTGCGGACGGATACTCTGGAAACACCATATATTTT
V gene: TRBV28; CDR3 length: 16; clone size: NA; D gene: TRBD1; J gene: TRBJ2-7; CDR3 protein: CASSLWTGEKGYEQYF; CDR3 DNA: TGTGCCAGCAGTTTATGGACAGGGGAAAAAGGGTACGAGCAGTACTTC
V gene: TRBV2; CDR3 length: 13; clone size: NA; D gene: NA; J gene: TRBJ2-7; CDR3 protein: CASRDTGAYEQYF; CDR3 DNA: TGTGCCAGCAGAGACACGGGCGCCTACGAGCAGTACTTC
V gene: TRBV25-1; CDR3 length: 16; clone size: few; D gene: NA; J gene: TRBJ2-2; CDR3 protein: CASSEVGLQNTGELFF; CDR3 DNA: TGTGCCAGCAGTGAAGTGGGACTGCAGAACACCGGGGAGCTGTTTTTT
V gene: TRBV11-2; CDR3 length: 12; clone size: NA; D gene: NA; J gene: TRBJ2-1; CDR3 protein: CASSPTGNEQFF; CDR3 DNA: TGTGCCAGCAGCCCGACGGGGAATGAGCAGTTCTTC
V gene: TRBV4-1; CDR3 length: 16; clone size: NA; D gene: TRBD1; J gene: TRBJ2-7; CDR3 protein: CASSQDHRTGAKEQYF; CDR3 DNA: TGCGCCAGCAGCCAAGATCATAGGACAGGGGCTAAAGAGCAGTACTTC
V gene: TRBV6-5; CDR3 length: 14; clone size: NA; D gene: NA; J gene: TRBJ2-7; CDR3 protein: CASKKPDPTYEQYF; CDR3 DNA: TGTGCCAGCAAAAAGCCTGACCCAACCTACGAGCAGTACTTC
V gene: TRBV2; CDR3 length: 14; clone size: NA; D gene: NA; J gene: TRBJ2-7; CDR3 protein: CASSDYGQRDEQYF; CDR3 DNA: TGTGCCAGCAGTGACTACGGACAGCGCGACGAGCAGTACTTC